This TCR beta chain emerged from a study of Ad26.COV2.S vaccination and SARS-CoV-2 variants. Study results and caveats: Substantial response breadth was reportedly seen for spike-specific CD8+ and CD4+ T cells after vaccination.

Profiling relied on immunoSEQ multiplex PCR, and the TCRdb table lists in-frame clones only, not all of them. The sample has some 300,000 clones, about 82% seen once. Per germline, CDR1 MNHEY and CDR2 SVGAGI. The CDR3 spans 13 residues. V was cut by 2 bases and J by 5 bases, with 7 bases left in between. For this clone: Its antigen is not known.

Described treatment: some 20 received Ad26.COV2.S at low or high dose, single or two shots; about five received placebo; per-sample allocation not given. Sampling took place 63 days after the first vaccine or placebo injection. The donor's status was that of an adult aged 18-55 years in Boston. The receptor was isolated from a person aged 18 to 65 who received the Ad26.COV2.S COVID-19 vaccine or a placebo. Material: peripheral blood, obtained in a trial of Ad26.COV2.S vaccine versus placebo. The J gene is TRBJ1-5, the V gene TRBV6-5; perhaps TRBD1 as D (6 bases). CDR3 nucleotides: TGTGCCAGCAGTTACCACAGGGATCAGCCCCAGCATTTT. This codes for CASSYHRDQPQHF.